This passage covers 32 T cell receptor beta chains from one sample sequenced in a study of tumor-infiltrating lymphocytes in primary liver carcinoma. Starting material of 500 ng total RNA yielded TCR beta cDNA via a constant-region primer. A slightly modified ARM-PCR protocol with three nested multiplex PCR rounds produced these TCR beta libraries. TRBV1-TRBV30 forward primers paired with a C-beta reverse primer were used in the first two PCR rounds, which ran roughly 9 cycles each. TCRdb fed the multiplex PCR reads into MiXCR, producing one record per CDR3 protein. The data contain around 330,000 distinct CDR3 sequences, more than 55% of them singletons. Germline DNA was extracted alongside blood RNA, which was obtained from unsorted whole blood. The sample taken for sequencing was peripheral blood. Source of these receptors: a woman in her twenties or thirties with primary liver carcinoma and hepatitis B virus infection.

A remark on this clonotype: One junction end does not reproduce the germline sequence, and a read error may be involved. The rearrangement joins TRBV29-1 to TRBJ2-1, with D maybe TRBD2 (5 bases). Looked up from germline, CDR1 is SQVTM and CDR2 is ANQGSEA. This CDR3 contains 13 residues. CDR3 loop: CSLGSVNFNEQSF. In DNA, the CDR3 is TGCAGCCTTGGTAGCGTGAATTTCAATGAGCAGTCCTTC.

Remarks on this clonotype: The junction departs from germline at one end; a sequencing error may be responsible. V gene TRBV28 combines with J gene TRBJ2-1; TRBD1 agrees at 11 bases. The germline V gene encodes CDR1 MDHEN and CDR2 SYDVKM. The CDR3 runs 15 residues. The CDR3 DNA sequence: TGTGTCAGCAGGGTCGGGACAGGGGGATTAAATGAGCAGTTCTTC. It yields the protein CVSRVGTGGLNEQFF.

This chain joins TRBV7-9 and TRBJ1-3; unclear D gene. This CDR3 has 15 residues. V was shortened by 7 bases and J by 0 bases, with 13 bases between the two germline ends. Germline CDR1 SEHNR, CDR2 FQNEAQ (reference sequence). As DNA, the CDR3 is TGTGCCAGCACTCCGGGAGTCTACTCTGGAAACACCATATATTTT. This encodes CASTPGVYSGNTIYF.

The chain has TRBV4-3 and TRBJ1-4; perhaps TRBD1 as D (5 bases). Looked up from germline, CDR1 is LGHNA and CDR2 is YSLEER. This CDR3 contains 15 residues. Trimming cost V 5 bases and J 8 bases, with 18 bases left between them. The CDR3 bases are TGCGCCAGCAGCACGGGACTGACCAGAGAGGAAAAACTGTTTTTT. Translation gives CASSTGLTREEKLFF.

This clonotype was observed at least ten times. The chain employs TRBV6-6 and TRBJ2-5, with unresolved D. The V gene lost 5 bases and the J gene lost 5 bases, with 9 bases spanning the gap. Germline lookup yields CDR1 MNHNY and CDR2 SVGAGI (reference sequence). The CDR3 length is 12 residues. DNA for the CDR3: TGTGCCAGCAGTCCCGTTCCGGAGACCCAGTACTTC. This sequence encodes CASSPVPETQYF.

This clonotype was seen at least ten times. V and J are TRBV6-5 and TRBJ2-7; weak D call: TRBD1 (6 bases). The CDR3 has 13 residues. Trimming pared 6 bases from V and 3 bases from J, leaving 12 bases between. Germline CDR1 is MNHEY and CDR2 is SVGAGI. CDR3 in amino acids: CASRRGIHYEQYF. As DNA, the CDR3 is TGTGCCAGCAGAAGGGGGATTCACTACGAGCAGTACTTC.

The chain employs TRBV4-1 and TRBJ2-1; a possible D gene is TRBD2 (5 bases). This CDR3 is 17 amino acids long. Germline V gene data show CDR1 as MGHRA and CDR2 as YSYEKL. Trimming cost V 1 base and J 8 bases, with 21 bases left between them. Here the CDR3 reads CASSQANRLDSSDEQFF. CDR3 sequence (DNA): TGCGCCAGCAGCCAAGCCAATCGCCTGGATAGTAGCGATGAGCAGTTCTTC.

In this sample, this clonotype turned up a few times. The chain employs TRBV30 and TRBJ1-1; 10 nucleotides align to TRBD1. The germline V gene has CDR1 GTSNPN and CDR2 SVGIG (reference sequence). The V and J ends lost 1 base and 7 bases, in that order; junction bases with no gene match: 9. This CDR3 comprises 15 residues. The DNA of the CDR3 is TGTGCCTGGAGTGGGGGACAGGGGAACAGTTTTGAAGCTTTCTTT. Translated: CAWSGGQGNSFEAFF.

As regards this clonotype: Since a much larger clone is just one base distant, this may be a read error. V is TRBV4-2 and J is TRBJ1-3; no clear D. The germline V gene encodes CDR1 LGHNA and CDR2 YNFKEQ. The CDR3 extends over 16 amino acids. CDR3 residues: CSSSQVNGFSGNTIYF. CDR3 DNA: TGTTCCAGCAGCCAAGTTAACGGTTTCTCTGGAAACACCATATATTTT.

This sequence joins TRBV12-3 or TRBV12-4 and TRBJ2-1, with no clear D. The CDR3 has 12 amino acids. Trimming cost V 2 bases and J 6 bases, with 5 bases left between them. This CDR3 reads CASSLPVNEQFF. The DNA for the CDR3 is TGTGCCAGCAGTTTACCCGTCAATGAGCAGTTCTTC.

This clonotype was detected ten times or more. This chain connects TRBV6-5 to TRBJ2-1; 9 bases agree with TRBD2. The J segment lost 8 bases and the V segment lost 6 bases, leaving 2 bases of the junction unmatched. There are 12 residues in the CDR3. Germline V lookup: CDR1 MNHEY, CDR2 SVGAGI. The CDR3 here is CASRGLADEQFF. CDR3 bases: TGTGCCAGCAGGGGACTAGCTGATGAGCAGTTCTTC.

In regard to this clonotype: A read error may be the cause here, since a much bigger clone is one base away. This chain uses TRBV12-3 or TRBV12-4 with TRBJ1-2; D uncertain. The CDR3 extends over 12 amino acids. Trimming took 3 bases from V and 3 from J, leaving 5 bases between them. The CDR3 sequence: CASSLDDYGYTF. The CDR3 bases are TGTGCCAGCAGTTTGGACGACTATGGCTACACCTTC.

The CDR3 reads CATRAGAREETQYF. Written as DNA, the CDR3 is TGTGCCACCCGCGCGGGAGCGAGAGAAGAGACCCAGTACTTC. The V and J genes are TRBV6-1 and TRBJ2-5, with 7 bases aligning to TRBD2. Germline V gene lookup returns CDR1 MNHNS and CDR2 SASEGT. This CDR3 is 14 amino acids long. With V trimmed by 10 bases and J by 3 bases, 11 bases remained unmatched.

The rearrangement links TRBV6-5 to TRBJ2-1; 9 bases line up with TRBD1. V lost 5 bases to trimming and J lost 6 bases; unmatched junction nucleotides: 11. CDR1 is MNHEY and CDR2 is SVGAGI in the germline V gene. This CDR3 has 16 residues. CDR3 bases: TGTGCCAGCAGTACCAACCGGGACAGGGTTATCAATGAGCAGTTCTTC. It specifies CASSTNRDRVINEQFF.

The chain couples TRBV4-3 to TRBJ2-2; a weak D match, TRBD1 (5 bases). Germline V gene data show CDR1 as LGHNA and CDR2 as YSLEER. This CDR3 has 14 amino acids. V dropped 0 bases and J dropped 7 bases, with 9 bases sitting between them. The CDR3: CASSQEGGHGELFF. For the CDR3, the DNA is TGCGCCAGCAGCCAAGAAGGTGGACACGGGGAGCTGTTTTTT.

This sequence joins TRBV29-1 and TRBJ2-1, with 9 positions matching TRBD2. This CDR3 spans 14 amino acids. V was pared by 0 bases and J by 11 bases, with 8 bases of the junction left unmatched. CDR1 is SQVTM, CDR2 ANQGSEA, per germline. CDR3 nucleotides: TGCAGCGTTGAAGAGATGGGACTAGCAGCTCAGCAGTTCTTC. It yields the protein CSVEEMGLAAQQFF.

Notes on this clonotype: A much larger clone sits a single nucleotide away, making a read error possible. The CDR3 end shows no conserved phenylalanine or tryptophan, and so a read error is likely. The genes are TRBV29-1 and TRBJ2-3; D is unresolved. The CDR3 is 13 residues long. Trimming took 1 base from V and 0 from J, leaving 5 bases between them. Germline assignment: CDR1 SQVTM and CDR2 ANQGSEA. Here the CDR3 reads CSVEGPSTDTQYY. Here the CDR3 DNA reads TGCAGCGTTGAAGGGCCTAGCACAGATACGCAGTATTAT.

At least ten counts were recorded for this clonotype. This chain joins TRBV7-8 and TRBJ2-1; D gene unclear. CDR1 SGHVS and CDR2 FQNEAQ come from the germline V gene. The CDR3 totals 15 residues. The germline V and J ends were trimmed by 1 base and 5 bases, with 12 bases remaining between them. The CDR3 protein is CASSLEGQRHNEQFF. The CDR3 nucleotides read TGTGCCAGCAGCTTAGAGGGCCAACGACACAATGAGCAGTTCTTC.

Details on this clonotype: Just one base apart from a much larger clone, this may be a read error. This chain's CDR3 is CANSFIGPWKNEQFF. The CDR3 nucleotides are TGTGCCAACAGTTTTATAGGACCGTGGAAGAATGAGCAGTTCTTC. This sequence joins TRBV12-3 or TRBV12-4 and TRBJ2-1, with D unresolved. The CDR3 is 15 amino acids.

The chain couples TRBV13 to TRBJ2-2; no clear D gene. The V end lost 0 bases, the J end lost 5 bases, and 4 bases lay between the germline ends. This CDR3 comprises 13 residues. CDR1 is PRHDT and CDR2 is FYEKMQ in the germline V gene (reference sequence). The DNA for the CDR3 is TGTGCCAGCAGCTTAGGGAAGACCGGGGAGCTGTTTTTT. This codes for CASSLGKTGELFF.

This clonotype was seen a handful of times. Written as DNA, the CDR3 is TGTGCCAGCAGCGGATCGGGAGCACCGGTTGAGCAGTTCTTC. Translating gives CASSGSGAPVEQFF. The gene calls are TRBV14 and TRBJ2-1, with D possibly matching TRBD2 (6 bases). Germline V gene sequence: CDR1 SGHDN, CDR2 FVKESK. Trimming cost V 5 bases and J 9 bases, with 17 bases left between them. The CDR3 has 14 amino acids.

This clonotype was counted only a few times. This chain connects TRBV12-3 or TRBV12-4 to TRBJ2-2; 8 positions agree with TRBD2. The CDR3 loop spans 14 amino acids. J was trimmed by 4 bases and V by 7 bases; bases with no gene match: 5. This CDR3 reads CASMGLVGTGELFF. The CDR3 region has the DNA TGTGCCAGCATGGGACTAGTGGGCACCGGGGAGCTGTTTTTT.

A word on this clonotype: Lacking the conserved final phenylalanine or tryptophan, this CDR3 likely reflects a read error. The V and J genes are TRBV11-2 and TRBJ2-1, with a weak D call TRBD2 (6 bases). CDR1 and CDR2 (germline): SGHAT, FQNNGV. V was cut by 3 bases and J by 2 bases, with 14 bases left in between. The CDR3 is 16 amino acids. In DNA form, the CDR3 reads TGTGCCAGCAGCTTCGTACTAGCTGGGGCCTACAATGAGCAGTTCATC. Its protein is CASSFVLAGAYNEQFI.

This clonotype was observed at least ten times. The chain carries TRBV29-1 and TRBJ2-5; TRBD1 might be the D (6 bases). Germline CDR1 SQVTM, CDR2 ANQGSEA. Trimming stripped 6 bases from V and 5 bases from J, with 19 bases between. CDR3 size: 14 residues. The CDR3 here is CSVGGTTGWETQYF. Written as DNA, the CDR3 is TGCAGCGTAGGGGGAACGACAGGCTGGGAGACCCAGTACTTC. Combining the CDR3 with reference TRBV29-1 and TRBJ2-5 gives the whole variable domain SAVISQKPSRDICQRGTSLTIQCQVDSQVTMMFWYRQQPGQSLTLIATANQGSEATYESGFVIDKFPISRPNLTFSTLTVSNMSPEDSSIYLCSVGGTTGWETQYFGPGTRLLVL.

The chain employs TRBV28 and TRBJ2-7; TRBD1 aligns across 9 bases. CDR1 MDHEN and CDR2 SYDVKM come from the germline V gene. Trimming removed 8 bases from V and 5 bases from J; junction bases left unmatched: 10. CDR3 length: 14 amino acids. This CDR3 is CASDPGTGRHEQYF. DNA of the CDR3: TGTGCCAGCGATCCCGGGACAGGGCGACACGAGCAGTACTTC.

With regard to this clonotype: This may stem from a read error, because a much larger clone lies one nucleotide away. V usage is TRBV6-5 and J usage is TRBJ2-6; tentatively, D is TRBD1 (6 bases). The germline V gene encodes CDR1 MNHEY and CDR2 SVGAGI. The CDR3 totals 16 residues. CDR3 sequence reads: CASSRDTTSGTNVLTF. Here the CDR3 DNA reads TGTGCCAGCAGCCGGGACACCACCTCTGGGACCAACGTCCTGACTTTC.

A note on this clonotype: Since a much larger clone is just one base distant, this may be a read error. The chain's CDR3 is CASSSPHSVTRELFF. CDR3 coding DNA: TGTGCCAGCAGCTCCCCACATAGCGTCACCAGGGAGCTGTTTTTT. This chain uses TRBV12-3 or TRBV12-4 with TRBJ2-2, with a weak D call TRBD2 (5 bases). The CDR3 extends over 15 amino acids.

In the case of this clonotype: A much larger clone lies a single base off, so this may be a read error. The chain joins TRBV29-1 to TRBJ2-1; unclear D gene. This CDR3 region has 13 residues. Looked up from germline, CDR1 is SQVTM and CDR2 is ANQGSEA. Trimming took 5 bases from V and 5 from J, leaving 13 bases between them. CDR3: CSVMSDGHNEQFF. CDR3 DNA: TGCAGCGTTATGAGTGACGGCCACAATGAGCAGTTCTTC.

This clonotype occurred many times. This sequence joins TRBV12-3 or TRBV12-4 and TRBJ2-4; 9 bases agree with TRBD1. The length of the CDR3 is 18 residues. V shed 2 bases and J 0 bases; nucleotides not matched to a gene: 8. The CDR3 here is CASSLRDRALLAKNIQYF. The CDR3 region has the DNA TGTGCCAGCAGTTTAAGGGACAGGGCACTACTAGCCAAAAACATTCAGTACTTC.

As concerns this clonotype: A single base separates this from a much larger clone, so it may be a read error. The chain has TRBV6-2 or TRBV6-3 and TRBJ2-3; D is unclear. The CDR3 loop spans 12 amino acids. CDR1 is MNHEY and CDR2 is SVGEGT in the germline V gene. CDR3 sequence reads: CASRTTTDMQYF. The CDR3 DNA follows: TGTGCCAGCAGGACAACCACAGATATGCAGTATTTT.

This clonotype was seen a handful of times. Germline is not matched at one junction end, which may reflect a read error. The V and J genes are TRBV6-6 and TRBJ2-4; TRBD2 matches 10 bases. This CDR3 is 20 amino acids long. CDR1 MNHNY and CDR2 SVGAGI come from the germline V gene (reference sequence). CDR3 in DNA: TGTACCAGCAGCTACACCGGGACTAGCGTTAACTCGCTAGCCAAAAACATTCAGTACTTC. Protein sequence: CTSSYTGTSVNSLAKNIQYF.

The V gene is TRBV12-3 or TRBV12-4, the J gene TRBJ2-1; 7 nucleotides match TRBD1. This CDR3 spans 15 amino acids. Losses at the gene ends were 5 bases for V and 4 bases for J; bases not matched to a gene: 8. The CDR3 coding sequence is TGTGCCAGCAGTATAGAGGCAGGGGGTTACAATGAGCAGTTCTTC. It translates to CASSIEAGGYNEQFF.